This TCR beta chain came from a study of T cell responses to AZD1222 COVID-19 vaccine. Assay: immunoSEQ multiplex PCR; the TCRdb copy retains only in-frame clones and omits some. The sample yields over 150,000 clones, approximately 90% seen once. This TCR was sampled from an adult in good health. Sample: peripheral blood, taken on day 0 of AZD1222 vaccination.

The DNA of the CDR3 is TGTGCCAGCAGCGATTACAGGGGCCCTAACACTGAAGCTTTCTTT. It is translated as CASSDYRGPNTEAFF. The V and J genes are TRBV7-9 and TRBJ1-1; 7 positions agree with TRBD1. The CDR3 sequence is 15 residues long. V was pared by 5 bases and J by 2 bases, with 8 bases of the junction left unmatched. The germline CDR1 and CDR2 sequences are SEHNR and FQNEAQ (reference sequence).